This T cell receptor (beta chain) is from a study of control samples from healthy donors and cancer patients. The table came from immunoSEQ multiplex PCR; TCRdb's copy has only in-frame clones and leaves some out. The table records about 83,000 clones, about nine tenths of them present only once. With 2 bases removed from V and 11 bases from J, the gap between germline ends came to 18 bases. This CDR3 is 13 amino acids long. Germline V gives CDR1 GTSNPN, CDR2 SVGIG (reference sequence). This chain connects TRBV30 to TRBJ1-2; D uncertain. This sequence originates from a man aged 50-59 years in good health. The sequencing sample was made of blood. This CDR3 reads CAWSFGGGKGYTF. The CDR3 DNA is TGTGCCTGGAGTTTTGGAGGAGGGAAAGGGTACACCTTC.